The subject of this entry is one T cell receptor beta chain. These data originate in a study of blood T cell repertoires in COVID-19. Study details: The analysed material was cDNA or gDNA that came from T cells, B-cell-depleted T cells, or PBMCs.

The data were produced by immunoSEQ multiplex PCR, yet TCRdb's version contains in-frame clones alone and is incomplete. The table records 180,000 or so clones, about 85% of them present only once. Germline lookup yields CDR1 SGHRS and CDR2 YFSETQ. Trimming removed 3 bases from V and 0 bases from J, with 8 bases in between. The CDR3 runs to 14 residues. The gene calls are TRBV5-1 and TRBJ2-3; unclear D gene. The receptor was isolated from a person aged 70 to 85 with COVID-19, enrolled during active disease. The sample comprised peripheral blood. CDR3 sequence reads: CASSYRTSTDTQYF. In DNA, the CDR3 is TGCGCCAGCAGCTACCGTACTAGCACAGATACGCAGTATTTT. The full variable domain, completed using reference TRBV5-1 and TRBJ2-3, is KAGVTQTPRYLIKTRGQQVTLSCSPISGHRSVSWYQQTPGQGLQFLFEYFSETQRNKGNFPGRFSGRQFSNSRSEMNVSTLELGDSALYLCASSYRTSTDTQYFGPGTRLTVL.